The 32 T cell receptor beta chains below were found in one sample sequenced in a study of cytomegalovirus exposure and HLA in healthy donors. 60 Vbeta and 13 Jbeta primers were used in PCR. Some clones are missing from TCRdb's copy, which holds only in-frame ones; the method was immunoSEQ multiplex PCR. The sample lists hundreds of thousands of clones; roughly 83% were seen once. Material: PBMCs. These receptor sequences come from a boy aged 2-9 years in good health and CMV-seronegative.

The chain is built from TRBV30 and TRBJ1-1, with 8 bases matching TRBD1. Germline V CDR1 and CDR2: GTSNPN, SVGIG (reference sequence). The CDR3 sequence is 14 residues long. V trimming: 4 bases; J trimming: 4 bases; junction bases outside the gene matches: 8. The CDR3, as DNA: TGTGCCTGGAACAGGGGGAGGAGGACCACTGAAGCTTTCTTT. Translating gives CAWNRGRRTTEAFF.

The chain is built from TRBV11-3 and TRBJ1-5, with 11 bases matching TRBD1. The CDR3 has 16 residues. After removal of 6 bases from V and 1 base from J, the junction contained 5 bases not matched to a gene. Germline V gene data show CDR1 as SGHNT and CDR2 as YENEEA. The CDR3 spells CASRAGDRGSNQPQHF. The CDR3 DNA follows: TGTGCCAGCAGGGCGGGGGACAGGGGGAGCAATCAGCCCCAGCATTTT.

CDR3 protein: CASSQDLPTNTEAFF. CDR3 DNA sequence: TGCGCCAGCAGCCAAGATCTACCTACGAACACTGAAGCTTTCTTT. The chain couples TRBV4-1 to TRBJ1-1; D unclear. Germline V lookup: CDR1 MGHRA, CDR2 YSYEKL. V was pared by 0 bases and J by 1 base, with 9 bases between. This CDR3 contains 15 residues.

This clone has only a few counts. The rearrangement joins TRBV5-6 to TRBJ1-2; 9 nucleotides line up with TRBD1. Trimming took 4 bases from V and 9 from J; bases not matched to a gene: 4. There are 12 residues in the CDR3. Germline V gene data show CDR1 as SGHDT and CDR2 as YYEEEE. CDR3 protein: CASSTDRGSYTF. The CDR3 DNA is TGTGCCAGCAGCACCGACAGGGGGAGCTACACCTTC.

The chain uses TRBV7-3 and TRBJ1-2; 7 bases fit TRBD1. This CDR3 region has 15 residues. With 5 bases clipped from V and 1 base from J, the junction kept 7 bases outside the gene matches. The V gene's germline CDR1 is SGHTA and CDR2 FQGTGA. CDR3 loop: CASSLSGTDNYGYTF. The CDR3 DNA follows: TGTGCCAGCAGCCTTTCCGGGACAGATAACTATGGCTACACCTTC.

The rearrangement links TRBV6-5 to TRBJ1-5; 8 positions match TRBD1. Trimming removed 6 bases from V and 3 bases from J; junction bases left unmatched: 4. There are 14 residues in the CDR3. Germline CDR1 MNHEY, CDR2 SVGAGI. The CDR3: CASRQGGHNQPQHF. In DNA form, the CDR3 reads TGTGCCAGCAGACAGGGGGGTCACAATCAGCCCCAGCATTTT.

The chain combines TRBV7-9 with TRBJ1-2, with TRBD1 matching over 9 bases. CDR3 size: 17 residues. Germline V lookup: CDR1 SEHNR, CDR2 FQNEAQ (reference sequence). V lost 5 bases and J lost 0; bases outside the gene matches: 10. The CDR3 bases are TGTGCCAGCAGCAAAGGGGAGTGGACAGGGGCTAACTATGGCTACACCTTC. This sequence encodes CASSKGEWTGANYGYTF.

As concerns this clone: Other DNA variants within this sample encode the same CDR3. DNA of the CDR3: TGTGCCAGCAGTGGGTCGGGACTCCACTACGAGCAGTACTTC. Amino acid sequence: CASSGSGLHYEQYF. This chain connects TRBV2 to TRBJ2-7; tentative D call: TRBD2 (6 bases). CDR1 is SNHLY and CDR2 is FYNNEI in the germline V gene. The CDR3 runs 14 residues. V was trimmed by 4 bases and J by 3 bases, leaving 13 bases between them.

The CDR3 protein is CASSIDRGGTEAFF. The DNA of the CDR3 is TGTGCCAGTAGTATTGACAGGGGAGGAACTGAAGCTTTCTTT. The rearrangement joins TRBV19 to TRBJ1-1; 8 nucleotides agree with TRBD1. CDR3 length: 14 amino acids. J lost 5 bases, V lost 3 bases, and 5 bases had no gene match. The germline gives CDR1 LNHDA, CDR2 SQIVND (reference sequence).

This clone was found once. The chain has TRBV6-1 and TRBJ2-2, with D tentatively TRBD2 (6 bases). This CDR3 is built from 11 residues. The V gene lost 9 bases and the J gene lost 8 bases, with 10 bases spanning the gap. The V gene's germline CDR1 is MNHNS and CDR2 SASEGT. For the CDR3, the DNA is TGTGCCAGTTTAGGGACTGGGGAGCTGTTTTTT. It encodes CASLGTGELFF.

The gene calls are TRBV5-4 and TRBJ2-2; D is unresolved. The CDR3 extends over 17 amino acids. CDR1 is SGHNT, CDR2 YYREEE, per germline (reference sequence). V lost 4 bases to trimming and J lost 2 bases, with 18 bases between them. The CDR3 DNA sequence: TGTGCCAGCAGCAGGATGCTGAGTCGGGTTAACACCGGGGAGCTGTTTTTT. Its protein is CASSRMLSRVNTGELFF.

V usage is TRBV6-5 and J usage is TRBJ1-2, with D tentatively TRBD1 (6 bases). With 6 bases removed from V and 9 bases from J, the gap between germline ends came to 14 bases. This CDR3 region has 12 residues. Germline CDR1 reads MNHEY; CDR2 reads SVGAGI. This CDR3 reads CASSLERGSYTF. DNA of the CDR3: TGTGCCAGCAGCCTTGAAAGGGGGAGCTACACCTTC.

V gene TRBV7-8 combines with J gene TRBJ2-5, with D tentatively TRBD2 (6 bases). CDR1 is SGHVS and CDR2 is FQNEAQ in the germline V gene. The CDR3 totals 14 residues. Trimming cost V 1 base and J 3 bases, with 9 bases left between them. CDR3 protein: CASSLGVAEETQYF. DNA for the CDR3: TGTGCCAGCAGCTTAGGGGTAGCGGAAGAGACCCAGTACTTC.

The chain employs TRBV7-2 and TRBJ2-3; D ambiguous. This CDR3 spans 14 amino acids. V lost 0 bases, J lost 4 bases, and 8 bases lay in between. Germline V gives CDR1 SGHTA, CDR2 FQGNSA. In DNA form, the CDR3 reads TGTGCCAGCAGCTTAGCGCTGGCGGCAGATACGCAGTATTTT. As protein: CASSLALAADTQYF. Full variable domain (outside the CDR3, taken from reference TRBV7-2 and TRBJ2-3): GAGVSQSPSNKVTEKGKDVELRCDPISGHTALYWYRQSLGQGLEFLIYFQGNSAPDKSGLPSDRFSAERTGGSVSTLTIQRTQQEDSAVYLCASSLALAADTQYFGPGTRLTVL.

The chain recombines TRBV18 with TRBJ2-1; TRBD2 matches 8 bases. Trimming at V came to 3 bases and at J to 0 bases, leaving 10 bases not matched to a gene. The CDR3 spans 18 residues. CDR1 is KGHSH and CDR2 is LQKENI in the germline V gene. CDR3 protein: CASSPPLGSGISYNEQFF. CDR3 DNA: TGTGCCAGCTCACCCCCTCTGGGTAGCGGGATCTCCTACAATGAGCAGTTCTTC.

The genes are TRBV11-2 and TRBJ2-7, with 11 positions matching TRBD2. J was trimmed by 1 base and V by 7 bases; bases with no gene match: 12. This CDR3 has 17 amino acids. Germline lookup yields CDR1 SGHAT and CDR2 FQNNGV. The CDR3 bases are TGTGCCAGCACCACCTTTGGGCTAGCGGGGGGATCCTACGAGCAGTACTTC. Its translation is CASTTFGLAGGSYEQYF.

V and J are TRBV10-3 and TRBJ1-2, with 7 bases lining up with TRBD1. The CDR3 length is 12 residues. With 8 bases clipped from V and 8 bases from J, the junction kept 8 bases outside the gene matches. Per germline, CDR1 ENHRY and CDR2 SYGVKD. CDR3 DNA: TGTGCCATCTCCGGGACAGAGGGCGGCTACACCTTC. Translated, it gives CAISGTEGGYTF.

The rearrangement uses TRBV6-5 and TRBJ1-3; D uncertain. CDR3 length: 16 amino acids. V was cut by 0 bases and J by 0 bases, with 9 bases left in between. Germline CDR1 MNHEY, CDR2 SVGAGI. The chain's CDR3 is CASSYSGQSSGNTIYF. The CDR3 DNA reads TGTGCCAGCAGTTACTCTGGGCAGAGCTCTGGAAACACCATATATTTT.

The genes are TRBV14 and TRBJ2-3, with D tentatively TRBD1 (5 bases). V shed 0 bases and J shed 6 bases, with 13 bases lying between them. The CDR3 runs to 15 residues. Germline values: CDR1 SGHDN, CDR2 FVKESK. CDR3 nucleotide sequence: TGTGCCAGCAGCCAAGATCGTCAGGGTCGCGATACGCAGTATTTT. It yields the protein CASSQDRQGRDTQYF.

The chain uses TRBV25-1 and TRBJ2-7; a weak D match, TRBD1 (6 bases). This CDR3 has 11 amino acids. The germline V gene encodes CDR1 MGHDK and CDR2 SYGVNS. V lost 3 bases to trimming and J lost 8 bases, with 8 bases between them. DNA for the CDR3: TGTGCCAGCAGTGAGGGGGCTAAGCAGTACTTC. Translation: CASSEGAKQYF.

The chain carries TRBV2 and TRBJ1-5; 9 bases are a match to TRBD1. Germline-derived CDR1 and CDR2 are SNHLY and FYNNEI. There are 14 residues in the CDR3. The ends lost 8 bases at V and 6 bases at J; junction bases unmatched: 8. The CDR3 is CASRPGTGSQPQHF. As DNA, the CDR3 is TGTGCCAGCCGACCTGGGACAGGGAGTCAGCCCCAGCATTTT.

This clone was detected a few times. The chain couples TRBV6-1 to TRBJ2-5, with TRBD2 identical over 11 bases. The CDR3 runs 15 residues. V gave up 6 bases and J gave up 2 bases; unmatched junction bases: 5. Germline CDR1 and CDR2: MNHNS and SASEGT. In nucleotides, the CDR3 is TGTGCCAGCAGCCTAGCGGGAGGAGGACAAGAGACCCAGTACTTC. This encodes CASSLAGGGQETQYF.

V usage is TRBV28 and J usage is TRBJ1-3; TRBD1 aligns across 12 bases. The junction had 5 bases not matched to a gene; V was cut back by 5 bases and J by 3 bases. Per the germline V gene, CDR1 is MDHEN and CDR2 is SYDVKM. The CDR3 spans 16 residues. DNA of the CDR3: TGTGCCAGCAGTCCCGGGACAGGGGGCTTTGGAAACACCATATATTTT. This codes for CASSPGTGGFGNTIYF.

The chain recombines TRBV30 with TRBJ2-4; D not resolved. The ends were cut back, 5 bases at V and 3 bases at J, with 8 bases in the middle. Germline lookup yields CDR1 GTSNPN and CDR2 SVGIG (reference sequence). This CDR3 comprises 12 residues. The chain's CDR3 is CAWAADKNIQYF. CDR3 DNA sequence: TGTGCCTGGGCGGCGGACAAAAACATTCAGTACTTC. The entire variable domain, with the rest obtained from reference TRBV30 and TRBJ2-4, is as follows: SQTIHQWPATLVQPVGSPLSLECTVEGTSNPNLYWYRQAAGRGLQLLFYSVGIGQISSEVPQNLSASRPQDRQFILSSKKLLLSDSGFYLCAWAADKNIQYFGAGTRLSVL.

The CDR3 region has the DNA TGTGCCAGAAGCCTGAGGGGGGTAGCGGGAGACAATGAGCAGTTCTTC. Its protein product is CARSLRGVAGDNEQFF. The gene calls are TRBV5-3 and TRBJ2-1; 9 positions agree with TRBD2. TRBV5-3 carries the ORF label, with uncertain function. The J segment lost 5 bases and the V segment lost 4 bases, leaving 10 bases of the junction unmatched. This CDR3 is built from 16 residues.

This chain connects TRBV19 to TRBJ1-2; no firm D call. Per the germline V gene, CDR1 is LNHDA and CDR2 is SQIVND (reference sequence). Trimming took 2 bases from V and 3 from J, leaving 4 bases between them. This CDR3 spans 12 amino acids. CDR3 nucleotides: TGTGCCAGTAGTATATCGGACTATGGCTACACCTTC. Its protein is CASSISDYGYTF.

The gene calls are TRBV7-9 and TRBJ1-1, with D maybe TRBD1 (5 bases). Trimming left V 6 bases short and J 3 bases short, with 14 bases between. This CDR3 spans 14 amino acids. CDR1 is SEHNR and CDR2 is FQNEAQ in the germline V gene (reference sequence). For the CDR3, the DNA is TGTGCCAGCAGTCGGGGGTCGGGGGACACTGAAGCTTTCTTT. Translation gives CASSRGSGDTEAFF.

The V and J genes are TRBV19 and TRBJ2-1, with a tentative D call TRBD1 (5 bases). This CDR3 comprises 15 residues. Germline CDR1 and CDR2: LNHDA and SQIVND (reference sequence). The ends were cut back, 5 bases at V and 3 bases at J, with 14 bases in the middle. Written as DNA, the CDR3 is TGTGCCAGTAGTCAACCGACAGCCCTCTACAATGAGCAGTTCTTC. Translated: CASSQPTALYNEQFF.

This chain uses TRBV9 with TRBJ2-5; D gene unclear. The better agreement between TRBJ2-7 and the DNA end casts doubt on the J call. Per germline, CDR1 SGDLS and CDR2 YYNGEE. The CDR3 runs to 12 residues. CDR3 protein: CASSLNGYEQYF. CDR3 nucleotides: TGTGCCAGCAGCTTGAACGGTTACGAGCAGTACTTC.

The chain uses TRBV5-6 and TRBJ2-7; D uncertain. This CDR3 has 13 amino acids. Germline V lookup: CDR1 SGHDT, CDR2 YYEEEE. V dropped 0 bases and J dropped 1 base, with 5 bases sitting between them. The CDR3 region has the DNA TGTGCCAGCAGCTTGGGACAATCCTACGAGCAGTACTTC. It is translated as CASSLGQSYEQYF.

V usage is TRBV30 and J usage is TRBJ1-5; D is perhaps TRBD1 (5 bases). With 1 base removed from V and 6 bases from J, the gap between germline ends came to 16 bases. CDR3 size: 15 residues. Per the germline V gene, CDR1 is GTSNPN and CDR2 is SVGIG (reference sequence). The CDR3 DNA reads TGTGCCTGGAGTGCTAGGGGCCCGGCGGTTCAGCCCCAGCATTTT. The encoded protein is CAWSARGPAVQPQHF.

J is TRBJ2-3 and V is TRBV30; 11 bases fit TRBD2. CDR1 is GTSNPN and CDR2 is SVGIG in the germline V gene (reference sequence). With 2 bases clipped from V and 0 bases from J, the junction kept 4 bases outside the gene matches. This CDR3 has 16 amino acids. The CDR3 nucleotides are TGTGCCTGGAGTACCGGGACTAGCGGTAGCACAGATACGCAGTATTTT. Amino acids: CAWSTGTSGSTDTQYF.